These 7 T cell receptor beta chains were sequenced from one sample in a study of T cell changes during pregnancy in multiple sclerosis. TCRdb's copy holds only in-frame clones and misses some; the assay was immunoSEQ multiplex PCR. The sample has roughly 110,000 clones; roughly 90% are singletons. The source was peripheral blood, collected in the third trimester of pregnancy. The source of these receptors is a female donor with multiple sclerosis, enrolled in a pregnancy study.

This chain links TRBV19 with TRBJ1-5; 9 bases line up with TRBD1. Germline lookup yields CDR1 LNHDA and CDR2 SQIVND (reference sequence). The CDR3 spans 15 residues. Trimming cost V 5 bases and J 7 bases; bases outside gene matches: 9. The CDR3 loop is CASSLPGQGIQPQHF. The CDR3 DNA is TGTGCCAGTAGTCTCCCGGGACAGGGCATCCAGCCCCAGCATTTT.

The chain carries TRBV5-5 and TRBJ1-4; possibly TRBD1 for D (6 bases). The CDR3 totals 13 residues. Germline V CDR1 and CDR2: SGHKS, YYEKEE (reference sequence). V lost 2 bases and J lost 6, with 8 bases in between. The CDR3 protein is CASSFAGDEKLFF. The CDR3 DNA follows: TGTGCCAGCAGCTTCGCAGGGGATGAAAAACTGTTTTTT. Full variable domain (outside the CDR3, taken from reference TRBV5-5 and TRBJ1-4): DAGVTQSPTHLIKTRGQQVTLRCSPISGHKSVSWYQQVLGQGPQFIFQYYEKEERGRGNFPDRFSARQFPNYSSELNVNALLLGDSALYLCASSFAGDEKLFFGSGTQLSVL.

Written as DNA, the CDR3 is TGTGCCAGCAGCTTGCCCCCCTCAGGGAACACTGAAGCTTTCTTT. This codes for CASSLPPSGNTEAFF. The chain couples TRBV5-4 to TRBJ1-1; D unresolved. Per germline, CDR1 SGHNT and CDR2 YYREEE (reference sequence). With 1 base removed from V and 1 base from J, the gap between germline ends came to 11 bases. The CDR3 contains 15 residues.

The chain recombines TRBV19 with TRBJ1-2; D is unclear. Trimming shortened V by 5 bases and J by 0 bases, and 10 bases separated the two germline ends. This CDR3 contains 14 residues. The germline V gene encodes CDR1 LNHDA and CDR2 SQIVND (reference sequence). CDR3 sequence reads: CASSLSATNYGYTF. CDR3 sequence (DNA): TGTGCCAGTAGTCTGTCCGCGACTAACTATGGCTACACCTTC.

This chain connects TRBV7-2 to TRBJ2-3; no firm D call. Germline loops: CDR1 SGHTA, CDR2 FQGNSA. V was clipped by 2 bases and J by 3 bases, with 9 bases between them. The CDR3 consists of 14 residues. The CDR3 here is CASSLRSKTDTQYF. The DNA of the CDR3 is TGTGCCAGCAGCTTACGGAGTAAGACAGATACGCAGTATTTT.

The CDR3 sequence is CASSPGTGGSLYGYTF. CDR3 nucleotide sequence: TGCGCCAGCAGCCCTGGGACAGGGGGAAGTTTATATGGCTACACCTTC. The V and J genes are TRBV5-1 and TRBJ1-2; 11 bases fit TRBD1. The trim removed 4 bases at V and 5 bases at J, leaving 10 bases unmatched. The CDR3 is 16 amino acids. CDR1 is SGHRS, CDR2 YFSETQ, per germline.

DNA for the CDR3: TGTGCCAGCAGTTTACCGGGACTGTCATACGAGCAGTACTTC. Translated: CASSLPGLSYEQYF. This chain uses TRBV28 with TRBJ2-7; TRBD2 is a possible D gene (6 bases). V dropped 2 bases and J dropped 4 bases, with 12 bases sitting between them. The CDR3 is 14 residues long. Germline values: CDR1 MDHEN, CDR2 SYDVKM. Filled out from reference TRBV28 and TRBJ2-7, the complete variable domain reads DVKVTQSSRYLVKRTGEKVFLECVQDMDHENMFWYRQDPGLGLRLIYFSYDVKMKEKGDIPEGYSVSREKKERFSLILESASTNQTSMYLCASSLPGLSYEQYFGPGTRLTVT.